This T cell receptor beta chain derives from a study of CD8+ T cells in alopecia areata. In its sample, this clone was seen a few times. RNA was isolated and reverse transcribed to cDNA, the sequencing template. Method: immunoSEQ multiplex PCR; TCRdb's copy keeps in-frame clones and lacks some. This table has 200,000 to 250,000 clones, roughly 40% appearing once. The treatment is: oral pan-JAK inhibitor, 5-10 mg twice daily. PBMCs yielded sorted CD4+ and CD8+ T cells. Germline CDR1 is SEHNR and CDR2 is FQNEAQ (reference sequence). V was shortened by 5 bases and J by 4 bases, with 18 bases between the two germline ends. This CDR3 region has 15 residues.

The TCR sequence derives from a human donor with alopecia areata. J is TRBJ2-7 and V is TRBV7-9, with D perhaps assigned TRBD1 or TRBD2 (5 bases each). This sample comprised CD4+ T cells sorted from blood, obtained at approximately week 37, from a patient treated with tofacitinib. CDR3 residues: CASSNLEGRSYEQYF. DNA of the CDR3: TGTGCCAGCAGCAATCTTGAGGGGCGATCTTACGAGCAGTACTTC.